The clone carrying this TCR beta chain was recorded at least ten times. The data were taken from a study of Graves' ophthalmopathy and Graves' hyperthyroidism. The TCR beta CDR3 regions underwent amplification from RNA transcripts. HTBI-primed RT-PCR formed the first round, and a multiplex PCR formed the second. MiXCR, applied by TCRdb to the multiplex PCR reads, yields one record per CDR3 protein. The sample lists about 640,000 distinct CDR3 sequences; roughly 39% were seen once. Additional autoimmune diseases, uncontrolled infections, pregnancy or lactation disqualified patients. The sample was peripheral blood. The sequence was collected from an adult man with Graves' ophthalmopathy.

CDR3 loop: CSARDTAFGRGDNQPQHF. The CDR3 DNA reads as TGCAGTGCTAGAGATACCGCGTTTGGCAGGGGAGACAATCAGCCCCAGCATTTT. The chain employs TRBV20-1 and TRBJ1-5, with a tentative D call TRBD1 (6 bases). Trimming took 0 bases from V and 3 from J, leaving 21 bases between them. CDR3 length equals 18 residues. CDR1 is DFQATT and CDR2 is SNEGSKA in the germline V gene (reference sequence).